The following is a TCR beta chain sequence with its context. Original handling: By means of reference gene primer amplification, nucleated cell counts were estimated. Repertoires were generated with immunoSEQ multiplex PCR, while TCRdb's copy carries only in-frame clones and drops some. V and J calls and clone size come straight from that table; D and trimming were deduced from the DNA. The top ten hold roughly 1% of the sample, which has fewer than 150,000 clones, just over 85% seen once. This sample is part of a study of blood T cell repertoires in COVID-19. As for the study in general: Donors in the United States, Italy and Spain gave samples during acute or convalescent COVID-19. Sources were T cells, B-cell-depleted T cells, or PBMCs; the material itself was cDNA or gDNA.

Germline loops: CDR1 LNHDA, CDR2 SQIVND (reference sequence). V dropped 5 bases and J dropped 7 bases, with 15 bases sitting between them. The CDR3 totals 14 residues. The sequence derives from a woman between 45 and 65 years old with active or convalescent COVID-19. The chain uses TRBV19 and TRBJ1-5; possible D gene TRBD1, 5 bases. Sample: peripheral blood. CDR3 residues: CASSGINRNQPQHF. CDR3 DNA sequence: TGTGCCAGTAGTGGAATTAACAGGAACCAGCCCCAGCATTTT.